The following is a T cell receptor (beta chain) sequence with its context. TCRdb reprocessed the 5' RACE reads with MiXCR, giving one entry per CDR3 protein. The table records 250,000 or so distinct CDR3 sequences, roughly a tenth of them present only once. The sample is drawn from a study of CD8 T cells in ankylosing spondylitis. Germline assignment: CDR1 SGHNT and CDR2 YENEEA. The CDR3 extends over 17 amino acids. Deletions cut 0 bases from V and 1 base from J, with 16 bases between. Sequenced input: blood, either unsorted or a sorted T cell fraction (not recorded which). This chain joins TRBV11-3 and TRBJ2-7; D uncertain. This receptor was taken from a male donor with ankylosing spondylitis or in good health (not recorded which). The CDR3 coding sequence is TGTGCCAGCAGCTTAGATCCCGGCAGGTCCGGGTCCTACGAGCAGTACTTC. This gives the protein CASSLDPGRSGSYEQYF.